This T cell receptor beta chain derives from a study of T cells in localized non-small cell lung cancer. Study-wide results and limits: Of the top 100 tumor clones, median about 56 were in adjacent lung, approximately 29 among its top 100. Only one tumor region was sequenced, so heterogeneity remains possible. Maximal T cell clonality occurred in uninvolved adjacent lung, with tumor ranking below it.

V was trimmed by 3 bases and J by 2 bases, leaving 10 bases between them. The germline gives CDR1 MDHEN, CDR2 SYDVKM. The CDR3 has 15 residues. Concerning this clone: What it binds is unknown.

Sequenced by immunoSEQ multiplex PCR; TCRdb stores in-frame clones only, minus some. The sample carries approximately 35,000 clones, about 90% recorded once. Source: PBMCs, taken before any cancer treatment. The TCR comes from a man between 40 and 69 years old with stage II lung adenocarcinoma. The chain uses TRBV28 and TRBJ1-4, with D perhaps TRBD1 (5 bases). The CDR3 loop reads CASSFIGGTNEKLFF. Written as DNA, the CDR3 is TGTGCCAGCAGTTTCATCGGGGGTACTAATGAAAAACTGTTTTTT. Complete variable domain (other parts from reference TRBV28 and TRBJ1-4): DVKVTQSSRYLVKRTGEKVFLECVQDMDHENMFWYRQDPGLGLRLIYFSYDVKMKEKGDIPEGYSVSREKKERFSLILESASTNQTSMYLCASSFIGGTNEKLFFGSGTQLSVL.